This entry features one TCR beta chain sequence. The data were taken from a study of blood T cells in healthy people across ages. Then a second PCR, running about 7 to 11 cycles, was carried out with a sample-barcoded 5' primer and a J-beta primer mix. TCRdb independently ran MiXCR on the 5' RACE reads; one entry per CDR3 protein. The table shows roughly 800,000 distinct CDR3 sequences, with roughly 60% occurring only once. The extraction recovered at least 5.5 micrograms of total RNA per sample. V was pared by 1 base and J by 14 bases, with 18 bases between. The CDR3 totals 14 residues. Germline CDR1 reads SEHNR; CDR2 reads FQNEAQ (reference sequence).

V and J are TRBV7-9 and TRBJ2-1; D is ambiguous. This clonotype originated in a man in his thirties or forties in good health. The sample was blood. The CDR3, as DNA: TGTGCCAGCAGCTTAGGCCCCGAGCCCTCGGTGAAGTTCTTC. Protein product: CASSLGPEPSVKFF.